These 7 T cell receptor beta chains were all obtained from the same sample, sequenced in a study of control samples from healthy donors and cancer patients (dated by TCRdb to about 2020). The method was the immunoSEQ multiplex PCR assay. The clones in this table, taken by TCRdb from immuneACCESS, are in-frame only. Not every clone is retained; where verified, under half of the shortfall comes from an unresolved V gene, and the cause of the rest is unknown. The sample data list 57,000 or so clones, and 90% of these were observed just once. Together, the top ten hold approximately 6% of the sample. Sequenced: PBMCs. The receptors originated from a man in his fifties or sixties with colorectal cancer.

V gene TRBV5-8 combines with J gene TRBJ2-7, with D unresolved. The V end lost 7 bases, the J end lost 1 base, and 12 bases lay between the germline ends. This CDR3 is built from 13 residues. The germline gives CDR1 SGHTS, CDR2 YDEGEE. CDR3 in amino acids: CASHFVISYEQYF. In DNA form, the CDR3 reads TGTGCCAGCCACTTTGTTATATCCTACGAGCAGTACTTC. Filled out from reference TRBV5-8 and TRBJ2-7, the complete variable domain reads EAGVTQSPTHLIKTRGQQATLRCSPISGHTSVYWYQQALGLGLQFLLWYDEGEERNRGNFPPRFSGRQFPNYSSELNVNALELEDSALYLCASHFVISYEQYFGPGTRLTVT.

The rearrangement links TRBV6-1 to TRBJ2-1, with D unclear. V lost 2 bases and J lost 5, with 4 bases in between. The CDR3 contains 12 residues. Looked up from germline, CDR1 is MNHNS and CDR2 is SASEGT. The CDR3 reads CASSELNNEQFF. CDR3 sequence (DNA): TGTGCCAGCAGTGAACTAAACAATGAGCAGTTCTTC.

This clone was detected only once. The rearrangement uses TRBV5-4 and TRBJ2-7, with D unclear. The end of the DNA fits TRBJ2-5 better, so the J call may be wrong. The CDR3 totals 13 residues. Germline V lookup: CDR1 SGHNT, CDR2 YYREEE (reference sequence). CDR3 protein: CASSLPGPGTQYF. DNA for the CDR3: TGTGCCAGCAGCTTACCAGGCCCGGGGACCCAGTACTTC.

This chain links TRBV30 with TRBJ2-3, with a possible D match to TRBD2 (5 bases). Germline CDR1 GTSNPN, CDR2 SVGIG (reference sequence). The length of the CDR3 is 13 residues. The V end lost 4 bases, the J end lost 0 bases, and 8 bases lay between the germline ends. CDR3 amino acids: CAWNWESTDTQYF. The CDR3 DNA follows: TGTGCCTGGAATTGGGAGAGCACAGATACGCAGTATTTT.

This rearrangement joins TRBV4-1 to TRBJ2-7, with unresolved D. CDR1 MGHRA and CDR2 YSYEKL come from the germline V gene. This CDR3 is 14 amino acids long. V was cut by 0 bases and J by 1 base, with 7 bases left in between. This CDR3 is CASSQDTQSYEQYF. CDR3 coding DNA: TGCGCCAGCAGCCAAGACACCCAGTCCTACGAGCAGTACTTC.

This rearrangement joins TRBV7-9 to TRBJ2-1; TRBD1 might be the D (6 bases). The length of the CDR3 is 11 residues. The germline gives CDR1 SEHNR, CDR2 FQNEAQ (reference sequence). Trimming took 6 bases from V and 14 from J, leaving 14 bases between them. The CDR3 DNA follows: TGTGCCAGCAGGACCCGGGACACCGAGTTCTTC. This translates into CASRTRDTEFF.

The chain couples TRBV4-1 to TRBJ2-3, with D possibly called TRBD1 or TRBD2 (7 bases each). CDR3 length equals 17 residues. The V gene's germline CDR1 is MGHRA and CDR2 YSYEKL. Trimming removed 0 bases from V and 4 bases from J, with 17 bases in between. The CDR3 sequence: CASSQDLVPGGADTQYF. As DNA, the CDR3 is TGCGCCAGCAGCCAAGATCTTGTGCCAGGGGGGGCAGATACGCAGTATTTT.